Below, one TCR beta chain is given with its context. The target antigen is unknown. The data derive from a study of molecular identifiers for immune sequencing clone quantification. Background on the study: The replicate experiment used RNA from roughly 18,000 or 92,000 naive CD8 cells. This RNA was split into five aliquots, and four of them were sequenced.

Listed TCR primers, together with previously described methods, were used for the bulk TCR libraries. TCRdb processed the PCR reads anew with MiXCR; each CDR3 protein has one entry. Here the sample spans under 650,000 distinct CDR3 sequences, just under 20% being singletons. Findings of the study overall: Highly expanded clone sizes could be underestimated by identical TCR molecules sharing a barcode.

Naive CD8 T cells, phenotype CD8+CD4-CCR7+CD45RA+, were sorted. V shed 4 bases, J shed 5 bases, and the junction held 8 bases outside the gene matches. Germline V CDR1 and CDR2: SGHTS, YDEGEE. The CDR3 covers 16 residues. The genes are TRBV5-8 and TRBJ2-7, with TRBD2 identical over 14 bases. The clonotype originates from a human donor in good health. Some libraries in this study had Jurkat cell RNA spiked in. Specimen: naive CD8+ T cells from blood, with Jurkat cell RNA spiked in. Specified subset: FACS-sorted CD8+CD4-CCR7+CD45RA+ naive T cells. Written as DNA, the CDR3 is TGTGCCAGCAGCGCCGGGACTAGCGGGAGTTTCGACGAGCAGTACTTC. Translating it yields CASSAGTSGSFDEQYF.